The entry below describes one TCR beta chain. Its matching antigen is unknown. TCRdb re-derived calls from the RT-PCR reads in MiXCR, one entry per CDR3 protein. The sample lists about half a million distinct CDR3 sequences, approximately 11% occurring once. This entry is derived from a study of response to subunit inactivated influenza vaccine. The study, taken as a whole, reports: With each seasonal influenza vaccination, the authors suggested, few new T cells are recruited.

This CDR3 spans 14 amino acids. CDR1 is SGHAT, CDR2 FQNNGV, per germline. The junction had 5 bases not matched to a gene; V was cut back by 5 bases and J by 4 bases. The sequence derives from a man aged 45-65 years who received an inactivated influenza vaccine. The source material was PBMCs from blood, sampled about 40 days after vaccination. The V gene is TRBV11-2, the J gene TRBJ2-3; TRBD2 matches 8 bases. The DNA for the CDR3 is TGTGCCAGCAGCAGTAGGACTAGCCCAGATACGCAGTATTTT. Its translation: CASSSRTSPDTQYF.